The 16 T cell receptor beta chains below come from one sample, sequenced in a study of cytomegalovirus exposure and HLA in healthy donors. PCR involved 60 Vbeta and 13 Jbeta primers. The data were produced by immunoSEQ multiplex PCR, yet TCRdb's version contains in-frame clones alone and is incomplete. The sample has 200,000 to 250,000 clones; under 80% are singletons. Sequenced material: PBMCs. The receptors originated from a woman younger than 45 in good health and CMV-seronegative.

CDR3 bases: TGTGCCAGCAGCCAAGAGATCGGGACTAGCGCATACAATGAGCAGTTCTTC. Translating gives CASSQEIGTSAYNEQFF. This chain joins TRBV4-2 and TRBJ2-1; 10 positions match TRBD2. Unmatched junction bases numbered 6, after V lost 0 bases and J lost 4 bases. CDR1 LGHNA and CDR2 YNFKEQ come from the germline V gene. The CDR3 sequence is 17 residues long.

This chain connects TRBV2 to TRBJ2-3; maybe TRBD2 (6 bases). The CDR3 spans 12 residues. Trimming removed 9 bases from V and 8 bases from J, with 15 bases in between. Per the germline V gene, CDR1 is SNHLY and CDR2 is FYNNEI. CDR3 DNA: TGTGCCAGGAGGGACTCAAGCTTTACGCAGTATTTT. Translated: CARRDSSFTQYF.

This clone turned up a few times. DNA of the CDR3: TGTGCCAGCAGCGTAAGATCGTCTAGCGGGGGGGCTCCAGATACGCAGTATTTT. This gives the protein CASSVRSSSGGAPDTQYF. The genes are TRBV7-6 and TRBJ2-3; 12 nucleotides align to TRBD2. V lost 5 bases to trimming and J lost 4 bases; unmatched junction nucleotides: 13. In germline, CDR1 is SGHVS, CDR2 FNYEAQ. The CDR3 loop spans 18 amino acids.

This chain connects TRBV2 to TRBJ1-1, with D tentatively TRBD1 (5 bases). Deletions cut 1 base from V and 0 bases from J, with 12 bases between. This CDR3 region has 16 residues. Germline V gives CDR1 SNHLY, CDR2 FYNNEI. CDR3 DNA: TGTGCCAGCAGTGAAGTTGTTCCAGGGATGAACACTGAAGCTTTCTTT. Its protein product is CASSEVVPGMNTEAFF.

This rearrangement joins TRBV2 to TRBJ1-4, with 8 bases lining up with TRBD1. The CDR3 runs 14 residues. The junction had 7 bases not matched to a gene; V was cut back by 6 bases and J by 7 bases. In germline, CDR1 is SNHLY, CDR2 FYNNEI. The CDR3 bases are TGTGCCAGCAGCTCAGGGGGCGTGGGTGAAAAACTGTTTTTT. This gives the protein CASSSGGVGEKLFF.

The V call is TRBV11-2, the J call TRBJ1-3; weak D call: TRBD1 (5 bases). V dropped 5 bases and J dropped 3 bases, with 11 bases sitting between them. The CDR3 runs to 14 residues. CDR1 is SGHAT and CDR2 is FQNNGV in the germline V gene. CDR3 sequence: CASSTRDGGNTIYF. As DNA, the CDR3 is TGTGCCAGCAGCACGCGGGACGGTGGAAACACCATATATTTT. The entire variable domain, with the rest obtained from reference TRBV11-2 and TRBJ1-3, is as follows: EAGVAQSPRYKIIEKRQSVAFWCNPISGHATLYWYQQILGQGPKLLIQFQNNGVVDDSQLPKDRFSAERLKGVDSTLKIQPAKLEDSAVYLCASSTRDGGNTIYFGEGSWLTVV.

The count of this clone is one. J is TRBJ1-1 and V is TRBV5-5; 12 nucleotides align to TRBD1. This CDR3 is 14 amino acids long. Germline trimming cut 4 bases from V and 7 bases from J; bases unmatched to any gene: 5. Germline lookup yields CDR1 SGHKS and CDR2 YYEKEE (reference sequence). CDR3 coding DNA: TGTGCCAGCAGCAAGGGACAGGGGGCGGATGAAGCTTTCTTT. It translates to CASSKGQGADEAFF.

The genes are TRBV5-1 and TRBJ2-7, with 7 bases that match TRBD2. This CDR3 contains 15 residues. Germline V gene data show CDR1 as SGHRS and CDR2 as YFSETQ. The trim removed 2 bases at V and 1 base at J, leaving 6 bases unmatched. The CDR3 protein is CASSFNWEGSYEQYF. The CDR3 bases are TGCGCCAGCAGCTTTAATTGGGAGGGTTCCTACGAGCAGTACTTC. Full variable domain (missing parts from reference TRBV5-1 and TRBJ2-7): KAGVTQTPRYLIKTRGQQVTLSCSPISGHRSVSWYQQTPGQGLQFLFEYFSETQRNKGNFPGRFSGRQFSNSRSEMNVSTLELGDSALYLCASSFNWEGSYEQYFGPGTRLTVT.

The rearrangement uses TRBV7-9 and TRBJ2-7; D unresolved. Germline V gene data show CDR1 as SEHNR and CDR2 as FQNEAQ (reference sequence). The CDR3 is made up of 12 amino acids. Trimming took off 5 bases at V and 2 bases at J, with 7 bases between the two ends. The CDR3 loop reads CASSQTTYEQYF. The CDR3 DNA follows: TGTGCCAGCAGCCAAACAACCTACGAGCAGTACTTC.

V gene TRBV7-2 combines with J gene TRBJ2-3; D is possibly TRBD1 (5 bases). Germline V gene sequence: CDR1 SGHTA, CDR2 FQGNSA. There are 14 residues in the CDR3. V was shortened by 4 bases and J by 5 bases, with 13 bases between the two germline ends. CDR3 DNA: TGTGCCAGCAGCTCGGACACCCTCGGAGATACGCAGTATTTT. Its translation: CASSSDTLGDTQYF.

The V and J genes are TRBV6-5 and TRBJ2-7; TRBD1 matches 9 bases. After removal of 5 bases from V and 2 bases from J, the junction contained 4 bases not matched to a gene. The CDR3 consists of 14 residues. Germline CDR1 MNHEY, CDR2 SVGAGI. The CDR3 sequence is CASSLGQGTYEQYF. DNA of the CDR3: TGTGCCAGCAGTCTGGGACAGGGCACCTACGAGCAGTACTTC.

As to this clone: Its ends do not fully match the called genes, so a read error is possible. This chain connects TRBV7-9 to TRBJ2-5, with 13 bases that match TRBD2. This CDR3 is 17 amino acids long. The V gene's germline CDR1 is SEHNR and CDR2 FQNEAQ (reference sequence). The CDR3 reads CSSSTSGRAFPQETQYF. DNA for the CDR3: TGTTCCAGCTCCACTAGCGGGAGGGCCTTTCCCCAAGAGACCCAGTACTTC.

The chain couples TRBV13 to TRBJ2-7; 13 nucleotides align to TRBD2. The CDR3 is made up of 17 amino acids. J was trimmed by 6 bases and V by 5 bases; bases with no gene match: 13. Germline V gene data show CDR1 as PRHDT and CDR2 as FYEKMQ (reference sequence). CDR3 in amino acids: CASSPGRGLAGIPEQYF. CDR3 nucleotide sequence: TGTGCCAGCAGCCCCGGCCGGGGACTAGCGGGGATCCCCGAGCAGTACTTC. The variable domain in full, with the rest retrieved from reference TRBV13 and TRBJ2-7, is AAGVIQSPRHLIKEKRETATLKCYPIPRHDTVYWYQQGPGQDPQFLISFYEKMQSDKGSIPDRFSAQQFSDYHSELNMSSLELGDSALYFCASSPGRGLAGIPEQYFGPGTRLTVT.

The rearrangement links TRBV30 to TRBJ1-6; D perhaps matches TRBD1 (5 bases). Germline loops: CDR1 GTSNPN, CDR2 SVGIG (reference sequence). V lost 0 bases and J 10 bases, leaving 19 bases between the germline ends. The CDR3 consists of 16 residues. The CDR3 spells CAWSVRARAGNSPLHF. For the CDR3, the DNA is TGTGCCTGGAGTGTAAGGGCTCGGGCAGGGAACTCACCCCTCCACTTT. Full variable domain (remainder filled in from reference TRBV30 and TRBJ1-6): SQTIHQWPATLVQPVGSPLSLECTVEGTSNPNLYWYRQAAGRGLQLLFYSVGIGQISSEVPQNLSASRPQDRQFILSSKKLLLSDSGFYLCAWSVRARAGNSPLHFGNGTRLTVT.

The chain couples TRBV19 to TRBJ2-2; 13 positions agree with TRBD2. This CDR3 has 18 amino acids. Germline V gene sequence: CDR1 LNHDA, CDR2 SQIVND (reference sequence). V lost 6 bases to trimming and J lost 6 bases; unmatched junction nucleotides: 13. CDR3 protein: CASRELGLAGASAGELFF. The CDR3, as DNA: TGTGCCAGTAGGGAACTTGGACTAGCGGGGGCCTCCGCCGGGGAGCTGTTTTTT. The whole variable domain, filled in from reference TRBV19 and TRBJ2-2, reads DGGITQSPKYLFRKEGQNVTLSCEQNLNHDAMYWYRQDPGQGLRLIYYSQIVNDFQKGDIAEGYSVSREKKESFPLTVTSAQKNPTAFYLCASRELGLAGASAGELFFGEGSRLTVL.

CDR3 nucleotides: TGTGCCAGCAGTGAAGCGACGGGACAGGATACGACCCAGTACTTC. Protein product: CASSEATGQDTTQYF. The V gene is TRBV6-1, the J gene TRBJ2-5; 8 bases are shared with TRBD1. The germline CDR1 and CDR2 sequences are MNHNS and SASEGT. The CDR3 has 15 residues. J gave up 7 bases and V 0 bases, and 7 bases lay outside the gene matches.